This T cell receptor (beta chain) was captured in a study of blood T cell repertoires in COVID-19. Sequenced by immunoSEQ multiplex PCR; TCRdb stores in-frame clones only, minus some. The sample records approximately 320,000 clones, around 90% being singletons. CDR1 is SGHRS and CDR2 is YFSETQ in the germline V gene. The CDR3 is 13 amino acids. The V and J ends lost 4 bases and 5 bases respectively, with 12 bases between them. The sequence was obtained from a woman aged 18-30 years who had recovered from COVID-19. The sequenced sample consisted of PBMCs or T cells enriched from blood (not recorded which). The gene calls are TRBV5-1 and TRBJ1-1; no clear D. This CDR3 reads CASSLDGETEAFF. CDR3 bases: TGCGCCAGCAGCCTAGACGGGGAGACTGAAGCTTTCTTT.